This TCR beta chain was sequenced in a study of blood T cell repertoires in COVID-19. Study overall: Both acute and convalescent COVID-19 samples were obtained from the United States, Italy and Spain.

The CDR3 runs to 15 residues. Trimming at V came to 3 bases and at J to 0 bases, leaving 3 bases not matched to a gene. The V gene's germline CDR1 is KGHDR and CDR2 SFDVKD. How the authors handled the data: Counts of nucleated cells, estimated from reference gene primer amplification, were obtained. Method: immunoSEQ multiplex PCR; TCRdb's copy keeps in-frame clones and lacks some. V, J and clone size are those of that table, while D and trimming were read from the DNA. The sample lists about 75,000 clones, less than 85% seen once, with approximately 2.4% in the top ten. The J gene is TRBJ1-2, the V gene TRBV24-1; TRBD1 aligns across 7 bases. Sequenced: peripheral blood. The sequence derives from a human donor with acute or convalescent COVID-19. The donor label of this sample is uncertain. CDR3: CATSDEGAANYGYTF. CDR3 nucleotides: TGTGCCACCAGTGATGAGGGGGCAGCTAACTATGGCTACACCTTC.